This T cell receptor (beta chain) was recovered during a study of blood T cell repertoires in COVID-19. Study overall: The analysed material was cDNA or gDNA that came from T cells, B-cell-depleted T cells, or PBMCs.

Original methodology: It was from reference gene primer amplification that nucleated cell counts were estimated. Assay used: immunoSEQ multiplex PCR; TCRdb lists only in-frame clones, some missing. That table supplies the V and J calls and clone size; D and trimming were determined from the DNA. The data contain about 200,000 clones, around 80% of them singletons. This clone was picked up a small number of times. The origin of this receptor is a woman of 80 years or more with active or convalescent COVID-19. The specimen sequenced was peripheral blood.

As DNA, the CDR3 is TGTGCCAGCAGCTTAGACAGGTTCAACACAGATACGCAGTATTTT. This codes for CASSLDRFNTDTQYF. The chain is built from TRBV11-2 and TRBJ2-3; no clear D gene. Germline CDR1 and CDR2: SGHAT and FQNNGV. The CDR3 is made up of 15 amino acids. Trimming left V 0 bases short and J 2 bases short, with 9 bases between.